This TCR beta chain was sequenced for a study of early T cells in non-severe SARS-CoV-2 infection (dated by TCRdb to about 2021). Regarding the complete study: Because TCR sequencing was done on bulk RNA from unsorted whole blood, the alpha and beta chains could not be paired. Paper-wide results and their limitations: VDJdb matching was skewed toward anti-spike CD8 responses, so virus-specific expansions were likely underestimated and private and CD4 specificities were missed.

In its sample, this clonotype was seen a few times. This receptor's antigen is unknown. No base-level quality is on record; no much larger clone is a single base apart. The study was a case-control design nested within a healthcare worker cohort in London, UK, with weekly nasopharyngeal swab PCR tests and blood sampling. Healthcare workers were enrolled in the week of the UK lockdown, from 23 to 31 March 2020, and were followed every week for up to roughly 15 weeks. The library came from 5' RACE. The sample was run on a NextSeq 500. To correct for sequencing error and PCR bias, the TCR library protocol tagged individual cDNA molecules with unique molecular identifiers. Both TCR alpha and beta chains were sequenced, and tight co-correlation was observed between alpha and beta sequence abundances in each sample. Per the original workflow: Decombinator V4 was used to annotate the V gene, J gene and CDR3 of the TCR sequences. Expanded TCRs were defined as changing significantly between any two time points under a Poisson model with p below 0.0001. Abundances of TCRs were expressed as counts per million after normalisation to the total number of TCRs sequenced in each sample. TRAV1-2 paired with TRAJ12, TRAJ20 or TRAJ33 defined MAIT TCRs, while TRAV10 paired with TRAJ18 defined iNKT TCRs. VDJdb, accessed 1 November 2021, was searched for CMV, EBV and SARS-CoV-2 annotated TCRs, excluding TCRs annotated for multiple antigens. TCRdb took the public reads, trimmed them with fastp at Q25, ran MiXCR for clone calling and kept in-frame beta chains. Rows are combined by CDR3 protein, so each entry shows the most common genes and DNA. TCRdb's processing, not the authors' own work, is the source of the V and J calls. Recorded for this sample are fewer than 60,000 distinct CDR3 sequences; approximately 8.5% of them occurred a single time. Of the sample, about 15% falls within the top ten clones.

According to the germline V gene, CDR1 reads SGHTA and CDR2 reads FQGNSA. V drops 2 bases and J drops 4 bases, leaving 12 bases in between. The CDR3 contains 15 residues, cysteine and phenylalanine counted. The DNA shown is the 45-base CDR3, in frame from base 1. The material sequenced was whole blood. The chain joins TRBV7-2 to TRBJ2-4, with the D gene too uncertain to name. This clonotype was obtained from an adult who was a healthcare worker with PCR-confirmed SARS-CoV-2 infection or an uninfected control (not recorded which). This receptor has the CDR3 CASSLFWGSKNIQYF. At the DNA level, the sequence is TGTGCCAGCAGCTTATTCTGGGGATCGAAAAACATTCAGTACTTC.